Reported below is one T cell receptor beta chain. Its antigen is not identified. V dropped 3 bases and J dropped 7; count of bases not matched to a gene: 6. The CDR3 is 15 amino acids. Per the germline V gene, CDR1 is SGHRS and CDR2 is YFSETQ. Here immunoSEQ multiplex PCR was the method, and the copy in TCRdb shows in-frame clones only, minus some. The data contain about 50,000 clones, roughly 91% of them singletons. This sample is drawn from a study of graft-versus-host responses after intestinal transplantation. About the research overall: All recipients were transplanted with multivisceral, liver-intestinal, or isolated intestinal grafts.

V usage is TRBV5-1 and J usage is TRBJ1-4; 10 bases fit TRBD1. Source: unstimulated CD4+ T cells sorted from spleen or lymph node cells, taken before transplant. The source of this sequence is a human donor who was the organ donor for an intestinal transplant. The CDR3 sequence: CASSYRQGAGEKLFF. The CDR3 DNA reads TGCGCCAGCAGCTATAGACAGGGGGCGGGTGAAAAACTGTTTTTT.